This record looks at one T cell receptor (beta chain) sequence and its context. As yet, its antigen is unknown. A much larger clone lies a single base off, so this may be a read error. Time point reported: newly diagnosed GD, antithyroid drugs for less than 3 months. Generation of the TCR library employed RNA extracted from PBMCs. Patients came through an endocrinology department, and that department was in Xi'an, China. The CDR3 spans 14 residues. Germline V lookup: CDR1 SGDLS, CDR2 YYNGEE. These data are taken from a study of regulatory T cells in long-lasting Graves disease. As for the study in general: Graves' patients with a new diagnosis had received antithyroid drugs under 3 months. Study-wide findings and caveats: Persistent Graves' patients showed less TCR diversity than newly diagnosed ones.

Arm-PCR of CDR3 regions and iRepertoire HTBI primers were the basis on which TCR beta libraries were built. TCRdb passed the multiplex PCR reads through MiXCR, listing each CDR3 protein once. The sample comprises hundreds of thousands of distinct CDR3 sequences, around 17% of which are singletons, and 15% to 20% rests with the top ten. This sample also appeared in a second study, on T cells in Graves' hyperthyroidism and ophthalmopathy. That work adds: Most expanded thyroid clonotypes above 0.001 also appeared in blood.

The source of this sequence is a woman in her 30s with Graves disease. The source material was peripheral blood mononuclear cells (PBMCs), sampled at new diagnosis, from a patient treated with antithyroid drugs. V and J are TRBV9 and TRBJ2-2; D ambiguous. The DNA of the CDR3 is TGTGCCGGCAGCCCGAGGCCCCACACCGGGGAGCTGTTTTTT. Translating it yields CAGSPRPHTGELFF.